This T cell receptor (beta chain) was obtained from a study of T cells in tuberculosis. The CDR3 spans 15 residues. CDR1 is KGHSH and CDR2 is LQKENI in the germline V gene. Trimming at V came to 3 bases and at J to 5 bases, leaving 7 bases not matched to a gene. Thawed, overnight-rested PBMC were stained with GMM-loaded CD1B tetramer, viability dye and anti-CD3, then sorted. C32 glucose monomycolate from Rhodococcus equi was loaded onto the CD1B tetramers. Tetramer-sorted PBMC had been CD14 monocyte-depleted before freezing. Each donor contributed 80,000 to 100,000 sorted tetramer-negative cells. Study conclusions and caveats: T cells binding CD1B-GMM tetramer weakly possibly escaped the sort.

No alpha-beta pairing information exists for these sequences. TCRdb's copy holds only in-frame clones and misses some; the assay was immunoSEQ multiplex PCR. The sample holds about 58,000 clones, around 90% seen once. The chain joins TRBV18 to TRBJ2-1, with 7 nucleotides matching TRBD1. The clonotype originates from an adult woman with latent tuberculosis. Sequences were obtained from CD1b-GMM tetramer-negative cells sorted from PBMCs. As DNA, the CDR3 is TGTGCCAGCTCACCCAATACGGGACAGCACAATGAGCAGTTCTTC. Amino acid sequence: CASSPNTGQHNEQFF.